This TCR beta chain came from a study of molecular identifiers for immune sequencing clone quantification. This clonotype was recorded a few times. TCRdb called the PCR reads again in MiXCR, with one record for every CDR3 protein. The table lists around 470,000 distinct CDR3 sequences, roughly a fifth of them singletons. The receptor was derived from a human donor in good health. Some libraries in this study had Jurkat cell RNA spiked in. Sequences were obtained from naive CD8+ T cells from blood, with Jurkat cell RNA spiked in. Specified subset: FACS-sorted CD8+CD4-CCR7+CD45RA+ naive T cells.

The DNA of the CDR3 is TGCGCCAGCGGACCTAGCGGGAGGGCCGAGACCCAGTACTTC. The encoded protein is CASGPSGRAETQYF. This chain joins TRBV10-2 and TRBJ2-5; 12 bases agree with TRBD2. CDR1 is WSHSY, CDR2 SAAADI, per germline. The CDR3 extends over 14 amino acids. Trimming cost V 8 bases and J 5 bases; bases outside gene matches: 6.